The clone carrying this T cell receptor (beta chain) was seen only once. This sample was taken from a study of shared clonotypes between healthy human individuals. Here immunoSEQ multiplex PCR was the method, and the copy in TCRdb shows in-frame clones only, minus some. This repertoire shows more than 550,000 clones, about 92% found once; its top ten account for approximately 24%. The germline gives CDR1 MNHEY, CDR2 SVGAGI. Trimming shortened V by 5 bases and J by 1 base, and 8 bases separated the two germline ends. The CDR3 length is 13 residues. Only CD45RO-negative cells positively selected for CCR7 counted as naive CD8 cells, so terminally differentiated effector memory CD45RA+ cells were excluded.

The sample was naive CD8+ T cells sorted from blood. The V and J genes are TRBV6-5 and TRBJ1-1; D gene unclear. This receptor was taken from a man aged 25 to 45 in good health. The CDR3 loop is CASSPVSNTEAFF. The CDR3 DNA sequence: TGTGCCAGCAGTCCCGTATCGAACACTGAAGCTTTCTTT.